This T cell receptor beta chain was recovered during a study of T-cell reconstitution after alpha-beta-depleted transplantation in children. Trimming removed 4 bases from V and 2 bases from J, with 16 bases in between. The CDR3 consists of 15 residues. CDR1 SGDLS and CDR2 YYNGEE come from the germline V gene. This clonotype was recorded many times. TCRbeta library construction was performed incorporating unique molecular identifiers. From the PCR reads, TCRdb called clonotypes with MiXCR, one entry per CDR3 protein. The table has 200,000 to 250,000 distinct CDR3 sequences, roughly 8.2% seen once. The source of this sequence is a male patient under 18 who had a stem cell transplant for acute lymphoblastic leukemia, so the T cells may come from the graft donor. The material sequenced was PBMCs, mostly from graft donor cells, taken 180 days after TCRalphabeta/CD19-depleted stem cell transplant. V and J are TRBV9 and TRBJ2-7; D possibly matches TRBD1 or TRBD2 (5 bases each). The DNA of the CDR3 is TGTGCCAGCAGCCCAGGGACCTTATCCCCCTACGAGCAGTACTTC. It is translated as CASSPGTLSPYEQYF.